This T cell receptor (beta chain) was identified in a study of blood T cell repertoires in COVID-19 (dated by TCRdb to 2018 to 2020). With regard to the full study: Samples covering the acute and convalescent phases of COVID-19 were provided by collaborators in the United States, Italy and Spain. The material from the prospective study consisted of cDNA or gDNA derived from T cells, B-cell-depleted T cells, or PBMCs. Deeply sampled blood TCRbeta repertoires from subjects exposed to, actively infected with, or recovered from COVID-19 were included in the dataset. A freely available public database, intended as a resource for researchers studying the immune response to SARS-CoV-2, is where the repertoires were released. The samples were drawn from two sources: the first 160 participants of the ongoing ImmuneRACE study, and 1,254 subjects contributed by 6 global collaborators. Nearly every sample came with metadata listing a de-identified subject ID, COVID-19 status, age in years and sex. Where available, HLA class I and class II types were obtained from metadata supplied by the sample provider rather than from assay-based typing. What the study reported, not specific to this receptor: Clinical and demographic metadata were provided uncurated, with the amount varying by source and participant.

Note on this clone: The antigen it binds to is not known. No base qualities exist here, and no much larger clone lies one base off it.

From the cysteine through the phenylalanine, the CDR3 covers 16 amino acids. Only the CDR3 part of the read is kept: 48 bases, read in frame from the first base. CDR1 and CDR2, per the germline V gene, are SGHTA and FQGTGA. Trimmed from V: 5 bases; trimmed from J: 10 bases; junction bases lacking a gene match: 10. Enrolling through a virtual design, the prospective study's participants ranged in age from roughly 18 to 89 years and lived across some 23 United States geographic areas. Cohort assignment in the prospective study relied on participant-reported clinical history from a screening survey and a study questionnaire. In the prospective study, whole blood, serum and a nasopharyngeal or oropharyngeal swab were collected from each participant by mobile phlebotomists. Over a roughly two-month period, participants in the prospective study had the option of providing additional blood draws and questionnaires. Blood samples from the prospective study were shipped frozen or at room temperature prior to DNA extraction.

TCRbeta CDR3 regions were amplified from genomic DNA using the immunoSEQ Assay, a bias-controlled multiplex PCR. Turning to the authors' computational methods: The number of nucleated cells in each sample was estimated by amplification of reference gene primers within the assay. To quantify the absolute abundance of each unique TCRbeta CDR3 rearrangement, sequence reads were collapsed and filtered. For each sample, productive Simpson clonality was calculated by taking the square root of Simpson's diversity index across productive rearrangements. Sourced from immuneACCESS, this table was stored by TCRdb with only in-frame sequences that have V and J called. A share of the clones is absent; for the studies checked, an unresolved V gene accounts for under half, and the remainder has no known explanation. V and J calls and clone size come straight from that table; D and trimming were deduced from the DNA. The sample table holds around 78,000 clones, of which 75% to 90% were seen once. The top ten clonotypes cover roughly 1.2% of the sample.

Sequenced input: PBMCs or T cells enriched from blood (not recorded which). This TCR was recovered from a woman in her forties or fifties with acute COVID-19. Rearrangement joined TRBV7-3 to TRBJ2-1, with TRBD2 identical over 14 junction bases. The DNA sequence is given as TGTGCCAGCAGCGCGGGACTAGCGGGAGTAAGACAGGAGCAGTTCTTC. Its product reads: CASSAGLAGVRQEQFF. Reference TRBV7-3 and TRBJ2-1 genes cover what lies past the CDR3, so the full variable domain is GAGVSQTPSNKVTEKGKYVELRCDPISGHTALYWYRQSLGQGPEFLIYFQGTGAADDSGLPNDRFFAVRPEGSVSTLKIQRTERGDSAVYLCASSAGLAGVRQEQFFGPGTRLTVL.